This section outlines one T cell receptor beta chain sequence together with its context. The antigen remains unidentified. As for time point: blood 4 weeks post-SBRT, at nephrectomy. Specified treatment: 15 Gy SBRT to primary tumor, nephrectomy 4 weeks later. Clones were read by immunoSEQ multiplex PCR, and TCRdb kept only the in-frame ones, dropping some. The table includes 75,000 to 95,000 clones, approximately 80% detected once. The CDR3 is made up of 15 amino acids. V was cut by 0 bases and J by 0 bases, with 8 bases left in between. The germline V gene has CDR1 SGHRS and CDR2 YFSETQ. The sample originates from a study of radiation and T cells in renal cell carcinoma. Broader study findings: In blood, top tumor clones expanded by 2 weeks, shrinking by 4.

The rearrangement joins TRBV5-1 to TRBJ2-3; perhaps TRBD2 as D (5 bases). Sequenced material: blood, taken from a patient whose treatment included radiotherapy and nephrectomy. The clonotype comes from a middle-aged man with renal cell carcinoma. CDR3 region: CASSLEERSTDTQYF. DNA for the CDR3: TGCGCCAGCAGCTTGGAGGAGCGGAGCACAGATACGCAGTATTTT. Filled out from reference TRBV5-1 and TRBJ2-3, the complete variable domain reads KAGVTQTPRYLIKTRGQQVTLSCSPISGHRSVSWYQQTPGQGLQFLFEYFSETQRNKGNFPGRFSGRQFSNSRSEMNVSTLELGDSALYLCASSLEERSTDTQYFGPGTRLTVL.